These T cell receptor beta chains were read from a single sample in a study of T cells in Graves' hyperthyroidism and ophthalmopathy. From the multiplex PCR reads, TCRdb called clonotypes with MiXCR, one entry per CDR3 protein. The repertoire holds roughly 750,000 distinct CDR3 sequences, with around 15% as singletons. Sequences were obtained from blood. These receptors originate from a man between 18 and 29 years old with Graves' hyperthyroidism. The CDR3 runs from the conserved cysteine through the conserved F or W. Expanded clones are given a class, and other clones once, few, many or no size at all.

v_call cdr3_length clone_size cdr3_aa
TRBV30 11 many CAWNRETEAFF
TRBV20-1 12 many CSARGSNTEAFF
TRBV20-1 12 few CSAREDRDEQYF
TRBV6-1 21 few CTSRQSPLGVPLTGEQETQYF
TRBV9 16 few CASSVEGRAGRNEQYF
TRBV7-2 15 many CASSLFAGGSDTQYF
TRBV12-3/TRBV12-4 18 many CATMDRAGGLSSYNEQFF
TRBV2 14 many CASRPDRGQETQYF
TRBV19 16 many CASSIWASLGQETQYF
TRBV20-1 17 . CSARDNFGLAGVNEQFF
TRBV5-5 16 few CASGISIGPSGYEQYF
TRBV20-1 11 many CSASGMYEQYF
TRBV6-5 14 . CASSYLLSTDTQYF
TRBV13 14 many CASRRGGTSYEQYF
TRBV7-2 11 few CASSPSEEQFF
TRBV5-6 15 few CASSEWTGWDYGYTF
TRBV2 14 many CASSESQGHQPQHF
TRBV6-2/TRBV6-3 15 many CASSYFREAGTEAFF
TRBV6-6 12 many CASSYLVETQYF
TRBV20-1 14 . CSARSPSMGDEQYF
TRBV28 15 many CASSFWAVGNQPQHF
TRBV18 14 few CASSPQNRQETQYF
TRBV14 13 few CASSQEANTEAFF
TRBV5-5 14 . CASSFTGTHQPQHF
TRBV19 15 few CASSSLRTGGTEAFF
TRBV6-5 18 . CASSYSEAGGANTGELFF
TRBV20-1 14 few CSARSPDKTYEQYF
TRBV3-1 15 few CASSHRKTENTEAFF
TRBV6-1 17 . CASSPEGGLGLAETQYF
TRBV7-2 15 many CASSKNRGGMTEAFF
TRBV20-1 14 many CSASGHTGIETQYF
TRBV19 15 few CASRLAGGYTDTQYF
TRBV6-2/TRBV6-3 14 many CATLKLTGKREQYF
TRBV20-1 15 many CSALSSGQASYEQYF
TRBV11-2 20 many CASSLGSGLAGGISYNEQFF
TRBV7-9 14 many CASSLLAGEDTQYF
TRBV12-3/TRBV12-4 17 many CASSPLYPGTLPYEQYF
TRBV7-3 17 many CASSSKGGISGTDTQYF
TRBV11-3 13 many CASSLWKNTEAFF
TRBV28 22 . CASSPRSDYEQYFGPGTGELFF
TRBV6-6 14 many CASSYGGGSYEQYF
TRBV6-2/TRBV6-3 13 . CASSYYETDEQFF
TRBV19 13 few CASSIGGRGEAFF
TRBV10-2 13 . CASSVLADNEQFF
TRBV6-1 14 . CASKSRTGQETQYF
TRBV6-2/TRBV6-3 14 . CASITDRGRETQYF
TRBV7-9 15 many CASSFPPGSSYEQYF
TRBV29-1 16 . CSVEDPSGGPGNEQFF
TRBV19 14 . CASSDRGLSNEQFF
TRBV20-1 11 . CSALRRGELFF
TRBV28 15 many CASSLRGQGSYEQYF
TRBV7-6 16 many CASRPEGTGNTGELFF
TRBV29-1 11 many CSVDGGTIAFF
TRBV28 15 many CASSLGTGNTDTQYF
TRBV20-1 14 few CSAWPESVVETQYF
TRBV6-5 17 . CASSYILAGEVDNEQFF
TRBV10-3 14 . CAISERGVVTEAFF